Described below is a single T cell receptor beta chain sequence and its context. The antigen is unknown. This sample was included in a study of cytotoxic CD8 clonotypes in ibrutinib-treated CLL. Study-wide background: The patient breakdown showed fewer than twelve relapsed/refractory and around 16 treatment-naive cases, with under 18 IGHV unmutated. Mean productive templates were approximately 240,000; mean productive rearrangements were roughly 94,000.

Only in-frame clones appear in the TCRdb table, and some are missing; sequencing was by immunoSEQ multiplex PCR. The sample holds 250,000 to 350,000 clones, around 77% seen once. Study-level results: Before falling back toward baseline at progression, clonality had risen at the time of ibrutinib response.

V was trimmed by 4 bases and J by 0 bases, leaving 10 bases between them. In germline, CDR1 is SGHKS, CDR2 YYEKEE (reference sequence). The CDR3 consists of 14 residues. About 2.2 micrograms of genomic DNA came from cryopreserved PBMCs for TCR beta libraries. The sequencing used PBMCs, collected at disease progression, from a patient treated with ibrutinib. This clonotype was sampled from a human donor with chronic lymphocytic leukemia. The rearrangement uses TRBV5-5 and TRBJ2-5; weak D call: TRBD2 (5 bases). As DNA, the CDR3 is TGTGCCAGCAGCGGGAGAGGGTACCAAGAGACCCAGTACTTC. Protein: CASSGRGYQETQYF.